A single sample gave rise to the 24 T cell receptor beta chains below, sequenced in a study of T cell responses to AZD1222 COVID-19 vaccine. TCRdb's table, derived via immunoSEQ multiplex PCR, lists solely in-frame clones and lacks some. The sample yields some 110,000 clones, over 80% seen once. The sequences come from peripheral blood, collected on day 0 of AZD1222 vaccination. These receptors originate from an adult in good health.

CDR3 DNA sequence: TGCAGCGTTGCAGGACAGGGGCCGGGCTATGGCTACACCTTC. Amino acids: CSVAGQGPGYGYTF. V gene TRBV29-1 combines with J gene TRBJ1-2, with 9 bases fitting TRBD1. V shed 4 bases, J shed 4 bases, and the junction held 7 bases outside the gene matches. The CDR3 runs to 14 residues. Germline V gene sequence: CDR1 SQVTM, CDR2 ANQGSEA.

In this sample, this clone turned up a few times. The rearrangement uses TRBV2 and TRBJ1-1; no firm D call. Germline V CDR1 and CDR2: SNHLY, FYNNEI. V was cut by 3 bases and J by 6 bases, with 5 bases left in between. The CDR3 has 11 amino acids. The DNA for the CDR3 is TGTGCCAGCAGTGAGGCCGCTGAAGCTTTCTTT. Its translation is CASSEAAEAFF.

As DNA, the CDR3 is TGTGCCAGCAGCTTATCCCGGGACAGGAACACTGAAGCTTTCTTT. Amino acid sequence: CASSLSRDRNTEAFF. The chain recombines TRBV7-3 with TRBJ1-1, with TRBD1 matching 7 bases. The CDR3 spans 15 residues. Germline lookup yields CDR1 SGHTA and CDR2 FQGTGA. V was clipped by 2 bases and J by 1 base; unmatched bases: 4.

This chain uses TRBV9 with TRBJ2-3; no clear D. The CDR3 runs to 15 residues. Trimming removed 0 bases from V and 0 bases from J, with 8 bases in between. CDR1 SGDLS and CDR2 YYNGEE come from the germline V gene. As DNA, the CDR3 is TGTGCCAGCAGCGTAGATGTTACTAGCACAGATACGCAGTATTTT. Protein sequence: CASSVDVTSTDTQYF. Full variable domain (outside the CDR3, taken from reference TRBV9 and TRBJ2-3): DSGVTQTPKHLITATGQRVTLRCSPRSGDLSVYWYQQSLDQGLQFLIQYYNGEERAKGNILERFSAQQFPDLHSELNLSSLELGDSALYFCASSVDVTSTDTQYFGPGTRLTVL.

This clone was picked up a small number of times. The J gene is TRBJ1-3, the V gene TRBV9; D possibly corresponds to TRBD1 (5 bases). V was clipped by 4 bases and J by 0 bases, with 14 bases between them. CDR1 and CDR2 from the germline V gene are SGDLS and YYNGEE. This CDR3 has 16 residues. CDR3 sequence: CASSPGDGSSGNTIYF. CDR3 bases: TGTGCCAGCAGCCCCGGGGACGGAAGCTCTGGAAACACCATATATTTT.

V usage is TRBV7-2 and J usage is TRBJ2-2, with D perhaps TRBD1 (5 bases). The CDR3 loop spans 15 amino acids. V lost 3 bases and J 2 bases, leaving 10 bases between the germline ends. Germline CDR1 and CDR2: SGHTA and FQGNSA. CDR3 in DNA: TGTGCCAGCAGCTTCGGCAGGGTTAACACCGGGGAGCTGTTTTTT. Translating it yields CASSFGRVNTGELFF.

This clone has at least ten counts. This rearrangement joins TRBV2 to TRBJ2-7; D uncertain. Germline V CDR1 and CDR2: SNHLY, FYNNEI. The CDR3 is 13 amino acids. Between the trimmed V and J ends, which lost 7 bases and 0 bases, there was a span of 10 bases. The CDR3 spells CASTSAISYEQYF. CDR3 nucleotides: TGTGCCAGCACCTCAGCTATCTCCTACGAGCAGTACTTC.

This chain joins TRBV7-8 and TRBJ1-4, with D maybe TRBD1 (5 bases). The CDR3 runs 15 residues. V dropped 4 bases and J dropped 2 bases, with 11 bases sitting between them. The germline V gene has CDR1 SGHVS and CDR2 FQNEAQ. The CDR3 DNA sequence: TGTGCCAGCAGCTACCCAGGGTCGACTAATGAAAAACTGTTTTTT. Residues: CASSYPGSTNEKLFF.

This clone came up once. The V gene is TRBV6-5, the J gene TRBJ2-1; 8 bases map to TRBD2. Trimming cost V 5 bases and J 9 bases; bases outside gene matches: 9. The CDR3 spans 14 residues. Germline CDR1 MNHEY, CDR2 SVGAGI. CDR3 protein: CASSPFSGGAEQFF. The DNA of the CDR3 is TGTGCCAGCAGTCCGTTTTCGGGGGGGGCTGAGCAGTTCTTC.

The CDR3 here is CASSLQSNYGYTF. The CDR3 coding sequence is TGCGCCAGCAGCTTACAGTCCAACTATGGCTACACCTTC. The J gene is TRBJ1-2, the V gene TRBV5-1; D unclear. Trimming took off 2 bases at V and 2 bases at J, with 7 bases between the two ends. Germline CDR1 reads SGHRS; CDR2 reads YFSETQ. This CDR3 has 13 residues. Variable domain in full (rest from reference TRBV5-1 and TRBJ1-2): KAGVTQTPRYLIKTRGQQVTLSCSPISGHRSVSWYQQTPGQGLQFLFEYFSETQRNKGNFPGRFSGRQFSNSRSEMNVSTLELGDSALYLCASSLQSNYGYTFGSGTRLTVV.

This clone appeared once. This sequence joins TRBV7-2 and TRBJ2-7; 8 bases fit TRBD1. The CDR3 sequence is 15 residues long. CDR1 and CDR2 from the germline V gene are SGHTA and FQGNSA. Trimming took 5 bases from V and 3 from J; bases not matched to a gene: 9. CDR3 nucleotide sequence: TGTGCCAGCAGCCGCCGAGACAGGGGTCACTACGAGCAGTACTTC. Translated: CASSRRDRGHYEQYF.

The V and J genes are TRBV5-4 and TRBJ2-7, with D possibly matching TRBD2 (6 bases). Per germline, CDR1 SGHNT and CDR2 YYREEE (reference sequence). This CDR3 is 14 amino acids long. The V gene lost 9 bases and the J gene lost 0 bases, with 16 bases spanning the gap. The CDR3 region has the DNA TGTGCCACCAAGAGGGAGGCGAGCTCCTACGAGCAGTACTTC. Translation: CATKREASSYEQYF.

The V call is TRBV7-9, the J call TRBJ2-2; 8 nucleotides agree with TRBD1. The length of the CDR3 is 15 residues. CDR1 and CDR2 from the germline V gene are SEHNR and FQNEAQ (reference sequence). J gave up 7 bases and V 3 bases, and 7 bases lay outside the gene matches. CDR3 bases: TGTGCCAGCAGCTTCGTCAGGGGGCATGTCGGGGAGCTGTTTTTT. Residues: CASSFVRGHVGELFF.

The chain combines TRBV3-1 (or the pseudogene TRBV3-2) with TRBJ2-5; 8 bases line up with TRBD1. The CDR3 consists of 18 residues. Germline assignment: CDR1 LGHDT and CDR2 YNNKEL (reference sequence). V lost 4 bases to trimming and J lost 0 bases; unmatched junction nucleotides: 13. CDR3 protein: CASSPPDRGWLDQETQYF. The CDR3 coding sequence is TGTGCCAGCAGCCCCCCCGACAGGGGATGGTTGGACCAAGAGACCCAGTACTTC.

This clone showed up just once. The rearrangement links TRBV4-1 to TRBJ1-2; no reliable D call. Germline CDR1 and CDR2: MGHRA and YSYEKL. V lost 1 base to trimming and J lost 1 base, with 7 bases between them. The CDR3 is 14 amino acids. The CDR3 bases are TGCGCCAGCAGCCAAGCCCTTTATAACTATGGCTACACCTTC. Translating it yields CASSQALYNYGYTF.

This clone was counted only a few times. V and J are TRBV27 and TRBJ1-1; 10 nucleotides match TRBD1. V gave up 5 bases and J gave up 0 bases; unmatched junction bases: 6. CDR1 is MNHEY and CDR2 is SMNVEV in the germline V gene (reference sequence). The CDR3 has 16 amino acids. The CDR3: CASSLRDRGVNTEAFF. The CDR3 DNA reads TGTGCCAGCAGTCTCCGGGACAGGGGAGTGAACACTGAAGCTTTCTTT.

The rearrangement uses TRBV7-2 and TRBJ1-1, with unresolved D. This CDR3 contains 13 residues. Germline-derived CDR1 and CDR2 are SGHTA and FQGNSA. V was cut by 4 bases and J by 11 bases, with 17 bases left in between. DNA of the CDR3: TGTGCCAGCAGCTCCAGGCCGAAGTCAGGCGCTTTCTTT. Translated, it gives CASSSRPKSGAFF.

This rearrangement joins TRBV6-1 to TRBJ1-4, with D possibly being TRBD1 (6 bases). Trimming took off 1 base at V and 8 bases at J, with 8 bases between the two ends. The germline gives CDR1 MNHNS, CDR2 SASEGT. The CDR3 is 13 residues long. DNA for the CDR3: TGTGCCAGCAGTGAAGTCGGGGGCGAAAAACTGTTTTTT. Translation gives CASSEVGGEKLFF.

Here the CDR3 DNA reads TGCAGCGTTGGCCGGCTTAACTATGGCTACACCTTC. The encoded protein is CSVGRLNYGYTF. The V and J genes are TRBV29-1 and TRBJ1-2; no definite D call. The CDR3 runs 12 residues. Germline assignment: CDR1 SQVTM and CDR2 ANQGSEA. Trimming shortened V by 4 bases and J by 1 base, and 7 bases separated the two germline ends.

In the case of this clone: This CDR3 fails to terminate in the conserved phenylalanine or tryptophan, so it likely reflects a read error. No DNA is shown, since the ends of the CDR3 on it are uncertain; the CDR3 is the one TCRdb lists. The genes are TRBV20-1 and TRBJ2-7; TRBD2 was called by the table and not checked on the DNA. The CDR3 comprises 11 residues, both ends counted. Germline V gene sequence: CDR1 DFQATT, CDR2 SNEGSKA (reference sequence). The CDR3 region is CSARGSSGLTY.

This chain joins TRBV10-1 and TRBJ2-3; D gene ambiguous. This CDR3 contains 15 residues. Germline CDR1 reads WNHNN; CDR2 reads SYGVQD (reference sequence). Trimming left V 2 bases short and J 8 bases short, with 17 bases between. As DNA, the CDR3 is TGCGCCAGCAGTGAGAGGGCTAGTGTTTCTAGTACGCAGTATTTT. It codes for CASSERASVSSTQYF.

The chain links TRBV28 to TRBJ1-5; 7 bases are shared with TRBD1. With V trimmed by 5 bases and J by 4 bases, 11 bases remained unmatched. This CDR3 has 16 amino acids. Germline-derived CDR1 and CDR2 are MDHEN and SYDVKM. The CDR3 loop reads CASSLQGQKANQPQHF. The CDR3 DNA reads as TGTGCCAGCAGTCTCCAGGGACAGAAAGCTAATCAGCCCCAGCATTTT.

Only one count was recorded for this clone. This chain connects TRBV7-2 to TRBJ1-1; D possibly corresponds to TRBD1 (5 bases). V was trimmed by 2 bases and J by 1 base, leaving 5 bases between them. There are 13 residues in the CDR3. Germline V gives CDR1 SGHTA, CDR2 FQGNSA. The CDR3 loop is CASSLQGNTEAFF. In DNA, the CDR3 is TGTGCCAGCAGCTTACAGGGGAACACTGAAGCTTTCTTT. Full variable domain (rest looked up from reference TRBV7-2 and TRBJ1-1): GAGVSQSPSNKVTEKGKDVELRCDPISGHTALYWYRQSLGQGLEFLIYFQGNSAPDKSGLPSDRFSAERTGGSVSTLTIQRTQQEDSAVYLCASSLQGNTEAFFGQGTRLTVV.

The rearrangement joins TRBV5-1 to TRBJ2-7, with 14 bases fitting TRBD2. The germline V gene has CDR1 SGHRS and CDR2 YFSETQ. This CDR3 contains 16 residues. J lost 7 bases, V lost 0 bases, and 6 bases had no gene match. CDR3 bases: TGCGCCAGCAGCTTGGGACTAGCGGGAGGGCAGGGGGAGCAGTACTTC. Its translation is CASSLGLAGGQGEQYF. The entire variable domain, with the rest obtained from reference TRBV5-1 and TRBJ2-7, is as follows: KAGVTQTPRYLIKTRGQQVTLSCSPISGHRSVSWYQQTPGQGLQFLFEYFSETQRNKGNFPGRFSGRQFSNSRSEMNVSTLELGDSALYLCASSLGLAGGQGEQYFGPGTRLTVT.